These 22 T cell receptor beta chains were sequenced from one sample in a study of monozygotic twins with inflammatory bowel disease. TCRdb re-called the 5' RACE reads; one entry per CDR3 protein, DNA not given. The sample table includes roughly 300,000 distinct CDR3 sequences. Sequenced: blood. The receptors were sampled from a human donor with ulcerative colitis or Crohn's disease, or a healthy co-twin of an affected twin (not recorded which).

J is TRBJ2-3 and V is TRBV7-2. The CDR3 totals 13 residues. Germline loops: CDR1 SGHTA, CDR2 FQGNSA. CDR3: CASSSWSEDTQYF. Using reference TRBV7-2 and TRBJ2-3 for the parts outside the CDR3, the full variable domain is GAGVSQSPSNKVTEKGKDVELRCDPISGHTALYWYRQSLGQGLEFLIYFQGNSAPDKSGLPSDRFSAERTGGSVSTLTIQRTQQEDSAVYLCASSSWSEDTQYFGPGTRLTVL.

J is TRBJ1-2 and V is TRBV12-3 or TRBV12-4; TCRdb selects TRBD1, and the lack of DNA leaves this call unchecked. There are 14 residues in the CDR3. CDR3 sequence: CASSNRTGGHGYTF.

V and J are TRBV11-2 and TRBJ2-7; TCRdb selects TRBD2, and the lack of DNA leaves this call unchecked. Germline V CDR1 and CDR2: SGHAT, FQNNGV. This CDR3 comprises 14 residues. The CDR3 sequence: CASSPARQSAEQYF.

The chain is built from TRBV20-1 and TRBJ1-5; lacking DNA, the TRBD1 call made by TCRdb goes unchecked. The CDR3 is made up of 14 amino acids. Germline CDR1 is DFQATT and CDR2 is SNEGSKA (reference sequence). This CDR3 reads CSASSRDSNQPQHF.

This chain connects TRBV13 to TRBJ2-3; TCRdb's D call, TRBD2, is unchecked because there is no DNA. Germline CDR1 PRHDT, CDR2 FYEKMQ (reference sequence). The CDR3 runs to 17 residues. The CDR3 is CASSYKRELGNTDTQYF.

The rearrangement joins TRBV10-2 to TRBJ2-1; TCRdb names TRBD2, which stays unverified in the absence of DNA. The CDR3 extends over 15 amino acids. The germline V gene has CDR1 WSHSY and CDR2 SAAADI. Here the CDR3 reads CASRATSGSYNEQFF.

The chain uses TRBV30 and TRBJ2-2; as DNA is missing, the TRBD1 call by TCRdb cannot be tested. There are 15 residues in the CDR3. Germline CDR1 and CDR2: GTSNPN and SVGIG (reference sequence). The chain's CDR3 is CAQHPGQSNTGELFF.

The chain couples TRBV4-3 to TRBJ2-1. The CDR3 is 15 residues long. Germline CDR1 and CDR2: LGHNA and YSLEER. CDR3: CASSQETGAFNEQFF.

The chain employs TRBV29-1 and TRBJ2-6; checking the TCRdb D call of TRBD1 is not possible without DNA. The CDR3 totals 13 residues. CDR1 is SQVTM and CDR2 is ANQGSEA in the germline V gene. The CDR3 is CSARTTGANVLTF.

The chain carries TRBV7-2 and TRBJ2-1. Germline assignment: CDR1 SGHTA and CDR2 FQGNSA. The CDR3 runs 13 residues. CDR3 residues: CASSVGTNNEQFF.

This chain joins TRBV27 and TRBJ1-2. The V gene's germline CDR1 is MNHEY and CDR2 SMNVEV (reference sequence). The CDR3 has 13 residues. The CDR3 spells CASSFSGNYGYTF.

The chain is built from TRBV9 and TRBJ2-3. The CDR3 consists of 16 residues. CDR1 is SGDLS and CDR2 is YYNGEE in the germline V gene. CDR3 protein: CASSARLAGGTDTQYF. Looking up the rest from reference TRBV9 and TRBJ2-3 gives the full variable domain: DSGVTQTPKHLITATGQRVTLRCSPRSGDLSVYWYQQSLDQGLQFLIQYYNGEERAKGNILERFSAQQFPDLHSELNLSSLELGDSALYFCASSARLAGGTDTQYFGPGTRLTVL.

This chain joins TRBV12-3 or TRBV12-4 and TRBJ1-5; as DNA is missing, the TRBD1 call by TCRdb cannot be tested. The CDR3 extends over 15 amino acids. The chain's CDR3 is CPSSSSALGAQPQHF.

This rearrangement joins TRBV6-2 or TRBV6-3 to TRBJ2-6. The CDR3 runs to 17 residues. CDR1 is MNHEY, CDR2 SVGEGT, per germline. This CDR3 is CASSYGPRSPGANVLTF.

CDR3 loop: CASSHRLTGGLSYEQYF. The chain is built from TRBV7-2 and TRBJ2-7; as DNA is missing, the TRBD1 call by TCRdb cannot be tested. This CDR3 is 17 amino acids long. CDR1 is SGHTA, CDR2 FQGNSA, per germline.

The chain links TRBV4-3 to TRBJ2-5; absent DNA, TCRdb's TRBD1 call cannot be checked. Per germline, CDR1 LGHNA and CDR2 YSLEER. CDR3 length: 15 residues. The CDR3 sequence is CASSPSWGGEETQYF.

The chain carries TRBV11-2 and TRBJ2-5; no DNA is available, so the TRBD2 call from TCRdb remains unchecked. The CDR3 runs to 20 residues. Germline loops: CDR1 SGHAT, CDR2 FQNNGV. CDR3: CASSLVVTSGRAILRETQYF.

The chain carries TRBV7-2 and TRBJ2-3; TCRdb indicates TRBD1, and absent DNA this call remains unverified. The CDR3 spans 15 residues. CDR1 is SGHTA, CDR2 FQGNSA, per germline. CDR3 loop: CASSPVGGAGDTQYF.

The chain's CDR3 is CASSLLPGAEAFF. V is TRBV27 and J is TRBJ1-1; TCRdb names TRBD1, which stays unverified in the absence of DNA. Germline V gene data show CDR1 as MNHEY and CDR2 as SMNVEV (reference sequence). This CDR3 has 13 amino acids.

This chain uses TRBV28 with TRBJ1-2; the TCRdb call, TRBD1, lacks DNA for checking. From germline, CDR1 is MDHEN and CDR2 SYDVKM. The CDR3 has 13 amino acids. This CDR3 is CASSPGQARGYTF.

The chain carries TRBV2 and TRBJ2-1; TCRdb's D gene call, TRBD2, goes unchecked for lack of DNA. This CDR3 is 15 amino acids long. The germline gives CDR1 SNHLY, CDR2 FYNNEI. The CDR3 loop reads CASSSSGGAPNEQFF.

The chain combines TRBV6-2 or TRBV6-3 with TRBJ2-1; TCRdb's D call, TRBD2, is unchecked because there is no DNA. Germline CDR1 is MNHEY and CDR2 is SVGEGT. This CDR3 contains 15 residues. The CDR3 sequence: CASGPGLSFNNEQFF.